A selection of T cell receptor beta chains follows, all from one sample in a study of regulatory T cells in long-lasting Graves disease. One entry per CDR3 protein results from TCRdb running MiXCR on the multiplex PCR reads. The sample lists about 520,000 distinct CDR3 sequences; around 12% were seen once. The same sample was also used in a study of T cells in Graves' hyperthyroidism and ophthalmopathy.

Specimen: peripheral blood mononuclear cells (PBMCs), collected at new diagnosis, from a patient treated with antithyroid drugs. The receptors were gathered from a woman between 25 and 40 years old with Graves disease. Both conserved end residues are part of each CDR3. Each record gives: V gene, clone size, J gene, D gene, CDR3 DNA, CDR3 protein. A D gene is named only where the DNA matches it firmly. The size of a clone is reported for some rows only, either as once, few or many, or as a class for expanded clones.

>TRBV15|few|TRBJ2-1|TRBD1
TGTGCCACCAGCAGTGACCGGGACAGGGTCGAGGTCTTC
CATSSDRDRVEVF
>TRBV5-1|few|TRBJ1-1|-
TGCGCCAGCAGACCCCGAGGAATCGGTGGGGGGAGCACTGAAGCTTTCTTT
CASRPRGIGGGSTEAFF
>TRBV7-9|few|TRBJ1-1|-
TGTGCCACCGAGGTACAGGCGGAGACTGAAGCTTTCTTT
CATEVQAETEAFF
>TRBV11-2|many|TRBJ2-2|-
TGTGCCAGCAGCTTAGATAGGGGGGAGCTGTTTTTT
CASSLDRGELFF
>TRBV20-1|many|TRBJ1-2|TRBD1
TGCAGTGCCACTGAGGGGGCGCGGGAATATGGCTACACCTTC
CSATEGAREYGYTF
>TRBV6-1|many|TRBJ1-2|-
TGTGCCTCAAGAGGGGTGGGGGGCTACACCTTC
CASRGVGGYTF
>TRBV7-2|many|TRBJ1-2|TRBD1
TGTGCCAGCAGCTCAACGTTCGGACAGGCGTCCTATGGCTACACCTTC
CASSSTFGQASYGYTF
>TRBV7-2|many|TRBJ1-6|-
TGTGCCAGCAGCTTAGAAAGGGGCGGGAGGCCCCTCCACTTT
CASSLERGGRPLHF
>TRBV4-1|many|TRBJ2-7|TRBD2
TGCGCCAGCAGCCAGCAACTAGCGGAAAGCTCCTACGAGCAGTACTTC
CASSQQLAESSYEQYF
>TRBV30|many|TRBJ2-3|TRBD2
TGTGCCTGGAGTGGACTAGCGGGAAAGGTTACGCAGTATTTT
CAWSGLAGKVTQYF
>TRBV5-1|many|TRBJ2-7|TRBD2
TGCGCCAGCAGCTTTAGCGGGAGGGTAGACGAGCAGTACTTC
CASSFSGRVDEQYF
>TRBV27|few|TRBJ2-5|-
TGTGCCAGCAGTTTATCTGGGGGGGCCGGAGAGACCCAGTACTTC
CASSLSGGAGETQYF
>TRBV30|many|TRBJ1-5|-
TGTGCCTGGAGCGCTTCAAGGGGGACTCAGCCCCAGCATTTT
CAWSASRGTQPQHF
>TRBV4-1|-|TRBJ2-4|-
TGCGCCAGCAGCCAAGGGGCAGTGCCCAAAAACATTCAGTGCTTC
CASSQGAVPKNIQCF
>TRBV7-2|-|TRBJ2-3|TRBD2
TGTGCCAGCGCACCTAGCGGGAGTTGGAGCACAGATACGCAGTATTTT
CASAPSGSWSTDTQYF
>TRBV29-1|many|TRBJ2-1|TRBD1
TGCAGCCACGGGACAGGGGGTTACAATGAGCAGTTCTTC
CSHGTGGYNEQFF
>TRBV7-2|many|TRBJ1-2|-
TGTGCCAGCAGCCCGTACTTGGTAGGAAACGGCTACACCTTC
CASSPYLVGNGYTF
>TRBV19|few|TRBJ1-1|TRBD1
TGTGCCAGTAGCATGGGACAGGCGAACACTGAAGCTTTCTTT
CASSMGQANTEAFF
>TRBV28|many|TRBJ2-5|-
TGTGCCAGCAGGCTACATGGACAAGAGACCCAGTACTTC
CASRLHGQETQYF
>TRBV6-1|many|TRBJ1-5|-
TGTGCCAGCAGTCGAAAGGGGGGGGGGGACAATCAGCCCCAGCATTTT
CASSRKGGGDNQPQHF
>TRBV12-3/TRBV12-4|many|TRBJ2-7|-
TGTGCCAGCAGTTTCGAGGACACTTACTCCTACGAGCAGTACTTC
CASSFEDTYSYEQYF
>TRBV28|many|TRBJ1-5|TRBD1
TGTGCCACGCGACAGGGGGCGAGTCAGCCCCAGCATTTT
CATRQGASQPQHF
>TRBV11-2|medium-sized|TRBJ2-2|-
TGCGCCAGCAGCCGCACTCCTTCCGGGACGGCAGAGTCCGGGGAGCTGTTTTTT
CASSRTPSGTAESGELFF
>TRBV20-1|many|TRBJ2-1|TRBD2
TGCAGTGCGAGGGGACTAGCGGCTAGCTCCTACAATGAGCAGTTCTTC
CSARGLAASSYNEQFF
>TRBV2|many|TRBJ2-1|TRBD1
TGTGCCAGCGGTAGGGACAGGTCCTACAATGAGCAGTTCTTC
CASGRDRSYNEQFF
>TRBV7-9|many|TRBJ1-1|TRBD1
TGTGCCAGCAGCTACGGACAGGGTGGGAATAGGGCTGAAGCTTTCTTT
CASSYGQGGNRAEAFF
>TRBV9|-|TRBJ2-5|-
TGTGCCAGCAGCGTAGCGGGCGAGGAGACCCAGTACTTC
CASSVAGEETQYF
>TRBV20-1|many|TRBJ2-2|-
TGCAGTGCTAGAGATCATTTCGGAGCCGGGGAGCTGTTTTTT
CSARDHFGAGELFF
>TRBV5-1|few|TRBJ1-1|-
TGCGCCAGCAGCTTGGCCCCGGGTATGAACACTGAAGCTTTCTTT
CASSLAPGMNTEAFF
>TRBV28|many|TRBJ2-7|-
TGTGCCAGCAGTTTATCCGGGCACGCCTACGAGCAGTACTTC
CASSLSGHAYEQYF